This TCR beta chain was obtained from a study of blood T cell repertoires in COVID-19. Study details: The United States, Italy and Spain provided the acute and convalescent COVID-19 samples. The analysed material was cDNA or gDNA that came from T cells, B-cell-depleted T cells, or PBMCs.

The CDR3 runs to 17 residues. Trimming removed 3 bases from V and 6 bases from J; junction bases left unmatched: 11. CDR1 and CDR2 from the germline V gene are SGDLS and YYNGEE. As handled by the study authors: Reference gene primer amplification in the assay estimated nucleated cell counts. Assay used: immunoSEQ multiplex PCR; TCRdb lists only in-frame clones, some missing. V and J calls and clone size are as listed in that table; D and trimming were resolved from the DNA. The sample includes some 300,000 clones, roughly 87% of them seen just once. The clonotype comes from a man aged 18 to 29 with active or convalescent COVID-19. This chain connects TRBV9 to TRBJ2-2, with TRBD2 matching over 10 bases. Sequenced sample: peripheral blood. The chain's CDR3 is CASSASLSGRAPGELFF. The CDR3, as DNA: TGTGCCAGCAGCGCGTCCCTGAGCGGGAGGGCCCCCGGGGAGCTGTTTTTT.